A single sample is the source of the 2 T cell receptor beta chains below, sequenced in a study of long-term antiretroviral therapy in people with HIV. Researchers ran immunoSEQ v3.0 at survey level. The table came from immunoSEQ multiplex PCR; TCRdb's copy has only in-frame clones and leaves some out. The sample holds around 35,000 clones, about 97% seen once. The sample consisted of unsorted PBMCs, taken 6.9 years after starting antiretroviral therapy. The receptors originated from a man aged 30-40 years with HIV.

The chain employs TRBV29-1 and TRBJ1-6, with a weak D call TRBD1 (6 bases). The CDR3 loop spans 14 amino acids. Germline V gives CDR1 SQVTM, CDR2 ANQGSEA. Between the trimmed V and J ends, which lost 6 bases and 0 bases, there was a span of 9 bases. The CDR3 DNA reads TGCAGCGTAGGACAGAACTCCTATAATTCACCCCTCCACTTT. Translated: CSVGQNSYNSPLHF.

This rearrangement joins TRBV5-1 to TRBJ1-2; 9 bases match TRBD1. The germline V gene encodes CDR1 SGHRS and CDR2 YFSETQ. The V gene end was trimmed by 2 bases and the J gene end by 5 bases; junction bases not matched to a gene: 4. The CDR3 runs to 14 residues. CDR3 nucleotides: TGCGCCAGCAGCTTAGGGACAGGGCGGTATGGCTACACCTTC. This codes for CASSLGTGRYGYTF.